This entry is about one T cell receptor beta chain. Its antigen is not identified. This specimen belongs to a study of T cell responses to AZD1222 COVID-19 vaccine. Study-wide context: Doses given second, at about 4 or about 12 weeks, were pooled.

CDR3 length: 14 amino acids. Germline loops: CDR1 MNHEY, CDR2 SVGAGI. Trimming shortened V by 5 bases and J by 4 bases, and 14 bases separated the two germline ends. The assay was immunoSEQ multiplex PCR, and TCRdb's table has in-frame clones only and misses some. The table lists under 150,000 clones, about 91% of them singletons, with more than 2.5% in the top ten. Study outcomes and limitations: The peak T cell response came first, and repertoires were sampled only after it. Among the donors, most were white British and more were female, and clonal diversity was possibly underestimated. Regions 160-218 and 743-854 dominated among vaccine-associated CD4 TCRs spanning spike.

The V gene is TRBV6-5, the J gene TRBJ1-1; D perhaps matches TRBD1 (5 bases). The receptor's source is an adult in good health. The sequences come from peripheral blood, collected on day 0 of AZD1222 vaccination. The CDR3 DNA reads as TGTGCCAGCAGTAATTACGGGGGGACCACTGAAGCTTTCTTT. This sequence encodes CASSNYGGTTEAFF.